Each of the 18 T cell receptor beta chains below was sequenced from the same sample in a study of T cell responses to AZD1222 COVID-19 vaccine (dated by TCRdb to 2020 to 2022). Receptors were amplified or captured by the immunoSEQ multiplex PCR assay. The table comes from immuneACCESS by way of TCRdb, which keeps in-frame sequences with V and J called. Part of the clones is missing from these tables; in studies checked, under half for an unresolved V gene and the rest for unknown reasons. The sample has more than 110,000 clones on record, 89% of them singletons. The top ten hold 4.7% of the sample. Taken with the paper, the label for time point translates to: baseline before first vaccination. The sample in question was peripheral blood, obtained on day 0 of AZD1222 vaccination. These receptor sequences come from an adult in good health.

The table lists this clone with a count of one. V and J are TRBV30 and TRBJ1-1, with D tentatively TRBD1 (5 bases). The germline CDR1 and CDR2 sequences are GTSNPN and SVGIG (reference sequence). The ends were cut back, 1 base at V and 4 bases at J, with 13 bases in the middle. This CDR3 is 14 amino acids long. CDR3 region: CAWSEGPSGTEAFF. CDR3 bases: TGTGCCTGGAGTGAGGGACCATCGGGCACTGAAGCTTTCTTT. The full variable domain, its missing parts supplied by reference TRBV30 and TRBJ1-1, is SQTIHQWPATLVQPVGSPLSLECTVEGTSNPNLYWYRQAAGRGLQLLFYSVGIGQISSEVPQNLSASRPQDRQFILSSKKLLLSDSGFYLCAWSEGPSGTEAFFGQGTRLTVV.

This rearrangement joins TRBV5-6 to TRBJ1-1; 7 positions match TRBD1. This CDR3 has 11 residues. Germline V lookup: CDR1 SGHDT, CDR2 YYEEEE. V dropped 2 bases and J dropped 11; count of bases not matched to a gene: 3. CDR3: CASSLQGLAFF. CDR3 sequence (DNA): TGTGCCAGCAGCTTACAGGGGTTGGCTTTCTTT.

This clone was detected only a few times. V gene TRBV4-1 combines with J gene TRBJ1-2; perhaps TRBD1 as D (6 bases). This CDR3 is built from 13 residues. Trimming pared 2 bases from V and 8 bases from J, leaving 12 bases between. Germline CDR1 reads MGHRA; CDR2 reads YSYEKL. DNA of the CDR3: TGCGCCAGCAGCCAATACAGGGTAGAGGGCTACACCTTC. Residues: CASSQYRVEGYTF.

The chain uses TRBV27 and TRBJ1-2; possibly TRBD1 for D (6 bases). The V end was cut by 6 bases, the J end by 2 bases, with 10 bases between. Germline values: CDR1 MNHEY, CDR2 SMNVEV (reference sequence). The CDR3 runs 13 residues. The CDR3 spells CASSQQGNYGYTF. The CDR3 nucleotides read TGTGCCAGCAGCCAACAGGGAAACTATGGCTACACCTTC.

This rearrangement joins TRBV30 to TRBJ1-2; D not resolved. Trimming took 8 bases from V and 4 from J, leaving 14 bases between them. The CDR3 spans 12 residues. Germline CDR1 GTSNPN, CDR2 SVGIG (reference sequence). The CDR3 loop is CAGEIGFYGYTF. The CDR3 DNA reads TGTGCCGGAGAGATAGGGTTCTATGGCTACACCTTC. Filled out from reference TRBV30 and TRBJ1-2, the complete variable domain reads SQTIHQWPATLVQPVGSPLSLECTVEGTSNPNLYWYRQAAGRGLQLLFYSVGIGQISSEVPQNLSASRPQDRQFILSSKKLLLSDSGFYLCAGEIGFYGYTFGSGTRLTVV.

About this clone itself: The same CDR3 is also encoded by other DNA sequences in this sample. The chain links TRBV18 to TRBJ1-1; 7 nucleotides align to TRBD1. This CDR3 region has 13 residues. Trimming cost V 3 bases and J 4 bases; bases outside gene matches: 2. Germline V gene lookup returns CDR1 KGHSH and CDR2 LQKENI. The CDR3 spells CASSPPGGTEAFF. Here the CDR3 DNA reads TGTGCCAGCTCACCGCCAGGGGGCACTGAAGCTTTCTTT. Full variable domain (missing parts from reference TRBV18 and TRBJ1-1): NAGVMQNPRHLVRRRGQEARLRCSPMKGHSHVYWYRQLPEEGLKFMVYLQKENIIDESGMPKERFSAEFPKEGPSILRIQQVVRGDSAAYFCASSPPGGTEAFFGQGTRLTVV.

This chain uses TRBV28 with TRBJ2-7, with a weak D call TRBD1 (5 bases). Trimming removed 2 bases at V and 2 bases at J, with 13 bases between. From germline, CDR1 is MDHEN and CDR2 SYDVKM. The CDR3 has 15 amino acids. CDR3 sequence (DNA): TGTGCCAGCAGTTTAGACCTCGGCAGGGCCTACGAGCAGTACTTC. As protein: CASSLDLGRAYEQYF.

In DNA, the CDR3 is TGTGCCTGGAGAGCTCTGGCGGGGGGCCGATGGACGCAGTATTTT. Amino acids: CAWRALAGGRWTQYF. The rearrangement uses TRBV30 and TRBJ2-3, with 8 bases matching TRBD2. This CDR3 spans 15 amino acids. With V trimmed by 3 bases and J by 9 bases, 14 bases remained unmatched. The germline gives CDR1 GTSNPN, CDR2 SVGIG (reference sequence).

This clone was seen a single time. For the CDR3, the DNA is TGTGCCAGCAGCGAGTATGGAGGGGGGGACAGCGAGCAGTACTTC. It codes for CASSEYGGGDSEQYF. The V and J genes are TRBV9 and TRBJ2-7, with D perhaps given as TRBD1 or TRBD2 (7 bases each). This CDR3 comprises 15 residues. Trimming stripped 3 bases from V and 6 bases from J, with 19 bases between. Germline V gene sequence: CDR1 SGDLS, CDR2 YYNGEE.

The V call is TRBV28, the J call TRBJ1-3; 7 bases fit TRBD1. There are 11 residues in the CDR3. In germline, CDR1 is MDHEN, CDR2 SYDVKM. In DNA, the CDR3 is TGTGGAACAGGGGTGGGAAACACCATATATTTT. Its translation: CGTGVGNTIYF.

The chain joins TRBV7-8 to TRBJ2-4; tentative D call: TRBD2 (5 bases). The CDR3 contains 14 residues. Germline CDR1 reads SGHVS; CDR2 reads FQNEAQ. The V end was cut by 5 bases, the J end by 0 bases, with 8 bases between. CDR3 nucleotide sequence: TGTGCCAGCAGCCCGGCGGGAGCCAAAAACATTCAGTACTTC. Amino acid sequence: CASSPAGAKNIQYF.

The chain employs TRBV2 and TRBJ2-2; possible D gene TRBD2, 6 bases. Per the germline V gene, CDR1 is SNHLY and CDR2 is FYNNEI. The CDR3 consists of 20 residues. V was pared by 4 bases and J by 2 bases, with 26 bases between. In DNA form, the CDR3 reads TGTGCCAGCAGTGTTTCCCCTCTTCCCTGGGGGGACTCCAACACCGGGGAGCTGTTTTTT. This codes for CASSVSPLPWGDSNTGELFF.

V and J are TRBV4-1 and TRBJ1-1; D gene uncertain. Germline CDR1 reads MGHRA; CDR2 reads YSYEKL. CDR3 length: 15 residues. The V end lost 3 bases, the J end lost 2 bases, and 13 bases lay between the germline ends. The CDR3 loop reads CASSHLGGDNTEAFF. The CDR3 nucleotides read TGCGCCAGCAGCCATTTGGGCGGCGATAACACTGAAGCTTTCTTT.

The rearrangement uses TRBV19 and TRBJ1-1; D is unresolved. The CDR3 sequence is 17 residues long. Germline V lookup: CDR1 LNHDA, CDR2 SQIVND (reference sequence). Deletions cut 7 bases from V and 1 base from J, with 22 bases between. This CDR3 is CASKSRRVEGENTEAFF. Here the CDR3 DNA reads TGTGCCAGTAAGAGTAGGAGGGTGGAGGGTGAGAACACTGAAGCTTTCTTT. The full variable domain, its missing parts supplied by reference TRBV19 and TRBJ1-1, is DGGITQSPKYLFRKEGQNVTLSCEQNLNHDAMYWYRQDPGQGLRLIYYSQIVNDFQKGDIAEGYSVSREKKESFPLTVTSAQKNPTAFYLCASKSRRVEGENTEAFFGQGTRLTVV.

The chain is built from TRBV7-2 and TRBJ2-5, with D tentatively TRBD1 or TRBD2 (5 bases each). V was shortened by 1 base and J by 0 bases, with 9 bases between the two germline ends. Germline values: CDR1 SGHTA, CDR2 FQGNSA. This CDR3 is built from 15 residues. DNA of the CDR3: TGTGCCAGCAGCTTAGGGTGGGGGAACCAAGAGACCCAGTACTTC. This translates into CASSLGWGNQETQYF.

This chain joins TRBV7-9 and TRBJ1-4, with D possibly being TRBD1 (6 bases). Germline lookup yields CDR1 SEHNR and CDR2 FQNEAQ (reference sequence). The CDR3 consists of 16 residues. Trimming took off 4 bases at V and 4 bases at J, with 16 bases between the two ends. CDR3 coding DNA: TGTGCCAGCAGCTCGAGGGGTGGGGGCCTTAATGAAAAACTGTTTTTT. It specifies CASSSRGGGLNEKLFF.

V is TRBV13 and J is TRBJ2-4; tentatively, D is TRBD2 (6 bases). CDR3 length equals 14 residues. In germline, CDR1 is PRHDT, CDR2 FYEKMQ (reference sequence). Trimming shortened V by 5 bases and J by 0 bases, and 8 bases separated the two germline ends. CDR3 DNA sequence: TGTGCCAGCAGCAAAGCGGGAGCCAAAAACATTCAGTACTTC. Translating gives CASSKAGAKNIQYF. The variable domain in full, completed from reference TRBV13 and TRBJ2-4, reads AAGVIQSPRHLIKEKRETATLKCYPIPRHDTVYWYQQGPGQDPQFLISFYEKMQSDKGSIPDRFSAQQFSDYHSELNMSSLELGDSALYFCASSKAGAKNIQYFGAGTRLSVL.

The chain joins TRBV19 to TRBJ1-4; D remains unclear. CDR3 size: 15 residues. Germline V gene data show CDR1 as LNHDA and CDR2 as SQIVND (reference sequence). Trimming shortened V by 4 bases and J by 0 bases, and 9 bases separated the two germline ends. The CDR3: CASSTHLPTNEKLFF. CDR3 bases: TGTGCCAGTAGTACACACCTACCAACTAATGAAAAACTGTTTTTT.